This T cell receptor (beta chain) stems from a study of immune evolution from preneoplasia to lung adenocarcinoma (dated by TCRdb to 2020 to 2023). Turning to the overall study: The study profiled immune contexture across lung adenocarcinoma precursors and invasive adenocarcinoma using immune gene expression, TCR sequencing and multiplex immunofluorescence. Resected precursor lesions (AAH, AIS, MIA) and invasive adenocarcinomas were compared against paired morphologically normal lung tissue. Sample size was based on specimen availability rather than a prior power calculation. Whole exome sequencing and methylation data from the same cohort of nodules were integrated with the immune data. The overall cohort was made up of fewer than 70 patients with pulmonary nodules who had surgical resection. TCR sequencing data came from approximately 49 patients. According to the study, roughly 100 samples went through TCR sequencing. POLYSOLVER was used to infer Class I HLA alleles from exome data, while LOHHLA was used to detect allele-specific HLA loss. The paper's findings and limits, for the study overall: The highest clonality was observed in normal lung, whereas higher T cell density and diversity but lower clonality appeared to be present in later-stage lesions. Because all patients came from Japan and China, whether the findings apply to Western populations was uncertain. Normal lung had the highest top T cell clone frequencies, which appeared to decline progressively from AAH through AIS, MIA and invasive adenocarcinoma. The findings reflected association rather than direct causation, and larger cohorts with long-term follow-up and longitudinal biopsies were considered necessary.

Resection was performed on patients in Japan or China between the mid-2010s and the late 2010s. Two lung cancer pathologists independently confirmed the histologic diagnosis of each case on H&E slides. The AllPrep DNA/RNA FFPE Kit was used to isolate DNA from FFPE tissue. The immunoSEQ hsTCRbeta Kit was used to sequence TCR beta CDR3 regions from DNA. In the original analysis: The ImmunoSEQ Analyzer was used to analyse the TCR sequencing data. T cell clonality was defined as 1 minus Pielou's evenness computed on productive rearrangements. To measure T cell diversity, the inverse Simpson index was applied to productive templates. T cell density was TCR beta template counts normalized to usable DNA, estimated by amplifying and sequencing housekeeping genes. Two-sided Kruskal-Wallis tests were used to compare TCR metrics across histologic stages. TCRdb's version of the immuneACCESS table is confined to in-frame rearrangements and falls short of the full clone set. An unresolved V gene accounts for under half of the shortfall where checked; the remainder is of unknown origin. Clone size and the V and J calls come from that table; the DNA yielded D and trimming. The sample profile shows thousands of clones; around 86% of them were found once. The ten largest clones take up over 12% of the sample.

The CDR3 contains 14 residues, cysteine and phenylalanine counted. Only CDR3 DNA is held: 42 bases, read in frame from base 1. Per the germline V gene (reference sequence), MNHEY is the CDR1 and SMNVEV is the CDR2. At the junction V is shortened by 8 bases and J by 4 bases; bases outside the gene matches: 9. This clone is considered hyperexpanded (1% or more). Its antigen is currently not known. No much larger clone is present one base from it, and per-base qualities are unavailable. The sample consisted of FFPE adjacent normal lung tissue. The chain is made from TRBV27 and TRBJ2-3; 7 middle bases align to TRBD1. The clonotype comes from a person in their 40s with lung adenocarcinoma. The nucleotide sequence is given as TGTGCCAGCCAAACAACAGGGGTGGCAGATACGCAGTATTTT. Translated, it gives CASQTTGVADTQYF.